One and the same sample provided the 20 T cell receptor beta chains below, sequenced in a study of identical twins. TCRdb recomputed calls from the 5' RACE reads with MiXCR, one row per CDR3 protein. Of around 160,000 distinct CDR3 sequences listed, roughly 3.5% were seen once; the top ten hold approximately 7.7%. Material: memory T cells sorted from blood. These receptors were collected from a young man in good health.

This clonotype was found many times. The V call is TRBV6-4, the J call TRBJ2-1; 10 nucleotides line up with TRBD1. Germline CDR1 reads MRHNA; CDR2 reads SNTAGT. This CDR3 spans 14 amino acids. Trimming at V came to 3 bases and at J to 7 bases, leaving 3 bases not matched to a gene. The CDR3 DNA sequence: TGTGCCAGCAGTGAGGGGACAGGGGTGAATGAGCAGTTCTTC. Protein: CASSEGTGVNEQFF.

This clonotype was picked up many times. V gene TRBV12-3 or TRBV12-4 combines with J gene TRBJ2-7; possibly TRBD2 for D (6 bases). The length of the CDR3 is 14 residues. V was shortened by 5 bases and J by 5 bases, with 16 bases between the two germline ends. CDR3 loop: CASSPSGRNHEQYF. As DNA, the CDR3 is TGTGCCAGCAGTCCTAGTGGGAGGAACCACGAGCAGTACTTC.

This clonotype was seen ten or more times. The J gene is TRBJ2-1, the V gene TRBV29-1; D ambiguous. The germline gives CDR1 SQVTM, CDR2 ANQGSEA. This CDR3 has 12 amino acids. The CDR3 region has the DNA TGCAGGGCAGAGAGCTCCTACAATGAGCAGTTCTTC. It yields the protein CRAESSYNEQFF.

This clonotype showed up many times. The chain carries TRBV7-2 and TRBJ2-6; D possibly uses TRBD1 or TRBD2 (5 bases each). Trimming stripped 7 bases from V and 0 bases from J, with 13 bases between. Germline lookup yields CDR1 SGHTA and CDR2 FQGNSA. The CDR3 length is 16 residues. CDR3 in DNA: TGTGCCAGCAACCAACCCGGGGCCTCTGGGGCCAACGTCCTGACTTTC. The encoded protein is CASNQPGASGANVLTF.

In its sample, this clonotype was seen many times. This chain links TRBV11-2 with TRBJ1-3, with no clear D. CDR1 SGHAT and CDR2 FQNNGV come from the germline V gene. Trimming shortened V by 10 bases and J by 3 bases, and 7 bases separated the two germline ends. The CDR3 has 11 amino acids. CDR3 loop: CANRLGNTIYF. The CDR3 nucleotides read TGTGCCAACCGCCTTGGAAACACCATATATTTT.

In its sample, this clonotype was seen many times. The chain carries TRBV12-3 or TRBV12-4 and TRBJ2-3; D is ambiguous. Between the trimmed V and J ends, which lost 6 bases and 7 bases, there was a span of 8 bases. CDR3 size: 11 residues. CDR3 amino acids: CASRRSNTQYF. DNA of the CDR3: TGTGCCAGCAGGAGGTCAAATACGCAGTATTTT.

This clonotype was detected many times. The chain is built from TRBV7-2 and TRBJ2-2, with 10 bases that match TRBD2. V trimming: 11 bases; J trimming: 3 bases; junction bases outside the gene matches: 6. Germline CDR1 reads SGHTA; CDR2 reads FQGNSA. The CDR3 length is 14 residues. CDR3 nucleotide sequence: TGTGCCGGGAGGACTAGCGGACACACCGGGGAGCTGTTTTTT. Protein sequence: CAGRTSGHTGELFF.

The chain uses TRBV6-2 or TRBV6-3 and TRBJ2-7; no reliable D call. The CDR3 is 13 residues long. Deletions cut 7 bases from V and 3 bases from J, with 13 bases between. Germline V gene lookup returns CDR1 MNHEY and CDR2 SVGEGT. In nucleotides, the CDR3 is TGTGCCAGCAAAGGCCCGTTTGACTACGAGCAGTACTTC. As protein: CASKGPFDYEQYF.

This clonotype was seen more than once but under ten times. V is TRBV7-2 and J is TRBJ2-4; D may be TRBD2 (5 bases). The CDR3 extends over 16 amino acids. CDR1 and CDR2 from the germline V gene are SGHTA and FQGNSA. V dropped 3 bases and J dropped 0 bases, with 12 bases sitting between them. This chain's CDR3 is CASSFGIGLAKNIQYF. As DNA, the CDR3 is TGTGCCAGCAGCTTCGGGATCGGTCTAGCCAAAAACATTCAGTACTTC. The full variable domain, with the rest looked up from reference TRBV7-2 and TRBJ2-4, is GAGVSQSPSNKVTEKGKDVELRCDPISGHTALYWYRQSLGQGLEFLIYFQGNSAPDKSGLPSDRFSAERTGGSVSTLTIQRTQQEDSAVYLCASSFGIGLAKNIQYFGAGTRLSVL.

This clonotype was seen ten or more times. This chain joins TRBV12-3 or TRBV12-4 and TRBJ1-1; D is ambiguous. Trimming cost V 6 bases and J 0 bases, with 8 bases left between them. The CDR3 is 13 residues long. As DNA, the CDR3 is TGTGCCAGCAGCCCCAAATTGAACACTGAAGCTTTCTTT. Protein sequence: CASSPKLNTEAFF.

This clonotype was seen many times. The chain couples TRBV6-1 to TRBJ2-5; D call uncertain. Germline-derived CDR1 and CDR2 are MNHNS and SASEGT. Trimming shortened V by 8 bases and J by 0 bases, and 19 bases separated the two germline ends. The CDR3 runs 16 residues. The CDR3 reads CASGASVRLYQETQYF. The CDR3 coding sequence is TGTGCCAGCGGTGCCTCGGTTCGGCTCTACCAAGAGACCCAGTACTTC.

The V and J genes are TRBV6-5 and TRBJ1-2, with a weak D call TRBD1 (6 bases). This CDR3 contains 15 residues. V dropped 2 bases and J dropped 6 bases, with 16 bases sitting between them. Germline V gives CDR1 MNHEY, CDR2 SVGAGI. The CDR3 nucleotides read TGTGCCAGCAGTTACCACGGGACACGAAGGGATGGCTACACCTTC. This sequence encodes CASSYHGTRRDGYTF.

This clonotype was detected ten times or more. V gene TRBV6-2 or TRBV6-3 combines with J gene TRBJ2-1; D ambiguous. The V gene lost 2 bases and the J gene lost 3 bases, with 2 bases spanning the gap. Germline V gene data show CDR1 as MNHEY and CDR2 as SVGEGT. The CDR3 consists of 12 residues. CDR3 protein: CASSYGYNEQFF. The DNA of the CDR3 is TGTGCCAGCAGTTACGGCTACAATGAGCAGTTCTTC.

At least ten counts were recorded for this clonotype. One end of the junction is discordant with germline, which a read error may explain. The V gene is TRBV7-2, the J gene TRBJ1-1; possibly TRBD1 for D (5 bases). The CDR3 has 12 amino acids. Per the germline V gene, CDR1 is SGHTA and CDR2 is FQGNSA. This CDR3 reads CASSLAGVEAFF. CDR3 bases: TGTGCCAGCAGCCTAGCGGGGGTTGAAGCTTTCTTT.

J is TRBJ2-7 and V is TRBV6-5; 8 nucleotides match TRBD1. V lost 0 bases, J lost 3 bases, and 13 bases stayed unmatched. CDR3 size: 18 residues. Germline values: CDR1 MNHEY, CDR2 SVGAGI. CDR3 bases: TGTGCCAGCAGTTACTCTGCGCCCGGGACAGGACTCAGCTACGAGCAGTACTTC. Its protein product is CASSYSAPGTGLSYEQYF.

This clonotype was counted many times. The chain recombines TRBV20-1 with TRBJ2-1; 9 nucleotides match TRBD2. The ends lost 2 bases at V and 4 bases at J; junction bases unmatched: 6. CDR1 and CDR2 from the germline V gene are DFQATT and SNEGSKA (reference sequence). The CDR3 contains 15 residues. CDR3 coding DNA: TGCAGTGCTAGATATAGCGGGAGCGGATACAATGAGCAGTTCTTC. It is translated as CSARYSGSGYNEQFF.

This clonotype was seen ten or more times. The V call is TRBV20-1, the J call TRBJ2-3, with D perhaps TRBD1 or TRBD2 (5 bases each). V gave up 3 bases and J gave up 1 base, with 11 bases separating them. The germline V gene encodes CDR1 DFQATT and CDR2 SNEGSKA (reference sequence). The CDR3 covers 14 residues. The DNA of the CDR3 is TGCAGTGCTAGTCAGGGAGCGGGCACAGATACGCAGTATTTT. Protein sequence: CSASQGAGTDTQYF.

Many counts were recorded for this clonotype. The chain recombines TRBV3-1 with TRBJ2-6; 8 nucleotides match TRBD2. The CDR3 length is 15 residues. V was clipped by 4 bases and J by 1 base; unmatched bases: 0. The germline V gene has CDR1 LGHDT and CDR2 YNNKEL (reference sequence). In DNA, the CDR3 is TGTGCCAGCAGCCGCGGGGGGTCTGGGGCCAACGTCCTGACTTTC. Translated, it gives CASSRGGSGANVLTF.

As concerns this clonotype: A read error may be the cause here, since a much bigger clone is one base away. The J gene is TRBJ2-1, the V gene TRBV20-1; the match to TRBD2 covers 14 bases. The CDR3 has 16 residues. J gave up 9 bases and V 1 base, and 8 bases lay outside the gene matches. Germline V lookup: CDR1 DFQATT, CDR2 SNEGSKA (reference sequence). The CDR3 DNA sequence: TGCAGTGCTAGAGGGACGGGACTAGCGGGAGTGCGTGAGCAGTTCTTC. Its protein product is CSARGTGLAGVREQFF.

This clonotype was detected many times. This rearrangement joins TRBV20-1 to TRBJ1-2, with D perhaps matching TRBD1 (6 bases). CDR3 length equals 13 residues. V dropped 6 bases and J dropped 8 bases, with 19 bases sitting between them. Germline V gene data show CDR1 as DFQATT and CDR2 as SNEGSKA (reference sequence). The CDR3 loop is CSAPRRGADGYTF. The CDR3 nucleotides are TGCAGTGCCCCCCGGCGGGGGGCGGACGGCTACACCTTC.